Following are 10 T cell receptor beta chains from one sample sequenced in a study of memory CD4+ T cells and cytomegalovirus serostatus. Profiled with immunoSEQ multiplex PCR; TCRdb holds only in-frame clones, not every one. The sample has 55,000 to 65,000 clones; about 81% are singletons. Single viable CD3+CD4+CD8-CD45RO+ cells were sorted as the memory CD4+ T cells. The sequencing input was memory CD4+ T cells from blood. The receptor source for this set is an adult in good health and CMV-seronegative.

The chain uses TRBV28 and TRBJ1-2; maybe TRBD1 (6 bases). V shed 1 base and J shed 6 bases, with 18 bases lying between them. Germline lookup yields CDR1 MDHEN and CDR2 SYDVKM. The CDR3 has 16 amino acids. CDR3 protein: CASSLLNIGRGDGYTF. The CDR3, as DNA: TGTGCCAGCAGTTTATTAAATATAGGCAGGGGAGATGGCTACACCTTC.

The J gene is TRBJ2-7, the V gene TRBV30, with 9 bases matching TRBD1. J gave up 5 bases and V 3 bases, and 8 bases lay outside the gene matches. Germline values: CDR1 GTSNPN, CDR2 SVGIG (reference sequence). CDR3 length equals 14 residues. CDR3 protein: CAWRRDRVRNEQYF. In nucleotides, the CDR3 is TGTGCCTGGAGGAGGGACAGGGTAAGGAACGAGCAGTACTTC.

The chain is built from TRBV19 and TRBJ1-1, with TRBD1 matching over 8 bases. There are 14 residues in the CDR3. Unmatched junction bases numbered 8, after V lost 7 bases and J lost 4 bases. CDR1 and CDR2 (germline): LNHDA, SQIVND (reference sequence). CDR3 nucleotide sequence: TGTGCCAGTAAGAGACAGGGGTTAGGCACTGAAGCTTTCTTT. It specifies CASKRQGLGTEAFF.

CDR3 amino acids: CASSSLRGRTNTEAFF. For the CDR3, the DNA is TGTGCCAGCAGCTCCCTGAGGGGCAGGACGAACACTGAAGCTTTCTTT. The V call is TRBV11-2, the J call TRBJ1-1, with TRBD1 as a possible D gene (5 bases). Trimming removed 4 bases from V and 1 base from J, with 16 bases in between. Germline V gene lookup returns CDR1 SGHAT and CDR2 FQNNGV. The CDR3 loop spans 16 amino acids. Looking up the rest from reference TRBV11-2 and TRBJ1-1 gives the full variable domain: EAGVAQSPRYKIIEKRQSVAFWCNPISGHATLYWYQQILGQGPKLLIQFQNNGVVDDSQLPKDRFSAERLKGVDSTLKIQPAKLEDSAVYLCASSSLRGRTNTEAFFGQGTRLTVV.

The chain recombines TRBV14 with TRBJ2-1; perhaps TRBD2 as D (6 bases). Germline V gene lookup returns CDR1 SGHDN and CDR2 FVKESK. Trimming removed 4 bases from V and 7 bases from J, with 11 bases in between. The CDR3 is made up of 13 amino acids. CDR3 bases: TGTGCCAGCAGCCCCTCTGGGGGGAATGAGCAGTTCTTC. Its translation: CASSPSGGNEQFF. The full variable domain, completed using reference TRBV14 and TRBJ2-1, is EAGVTQFPSHSVIEKGQTVTLRCDPISGHDNLYWYRRVMGKEIKFLLHFVKESKQDESGMPNNRFLAERTGGTYSTLKVQPAELEDSGVYFCASSPSGGNEQFFGPGTRLTVL.

This sequence joins TRBV29-1 and TRBJ1-4; D is unresolved. CDR3 length equals 12 residues. Germline assignment: CDR1 SQVTM and CDR2 ANQGSEA. The V gene lost 6 bases and the J gene lost 8 bases, with 13 bases spanning the gap. This CDR3 reads CSVRSDQEKLFF. The CDR3 DNA follows: TGCAGCGTCCGTTCGGACCAGGAAAAACTGTTTTTT.

Only a few counts were recorded for this clone. V and J are TRBV19 and TRBJ1-2, with D possibly matching TRBD1 (6 bases). Germline values: CDR1 LNHDA, CDR2 SQIVND (reference sequence). The length of the CDR3 is 15 residues. Trimming left V 5 bases short and J 0 bases short, with 13 bases between. The CDR3 spells CASSLDRLANYGYTF. Here the CDR3 DNA reads TGTGCCAGTAGTCTCGACAGGTTAGCTAACTATGGCTACACCTTC.

As DNA, the CDR3 is TGTGCCAGCAGCTTGGAACTTGGGGGCTCCTACGAGCAGTACTTC. Protein sequence: CASSLELGGSYEQYF. The chain employs TRBV7-9 and TRBJ2-7; D is perhaps TRBD1 or TRBD2 (5 bases each). From germline, CDR1 is SEHNR and CDR2 FQNEAQ (reference sequence). The CDR3 is made up of 15 amino acids. V lost 3 bases and J 0 bases, leaving 12 bases between the germline ends.

V usage is TRBV5-4 and J usage is TRBJ2-1; TRBD2 aligns across 10 bases. Germline CDR1 reads SGHNT; CDR2 reads YYREEE (reference sequence). The CDR3 is 16 residues long. Trimming removed 4 bases from V and 4 bases from J; junction bases left unmatched: 8. This chain's CDR3 is CASSILAGASYNEQFF. CDR3 DNA sequence: TGTGCCAGCAGCATCCTAGCGGGAGCGAGTTACAATGAGCAGTTCTTC.

The chain links TRBV6-1 to TRBJ2-7; TRBD1 matches at 10 bases. The V segment lost 4 bases and the J segment 6 bases; nucleotides outside the gene matches: 6. Germline V lookup: CDR1 MNHNS, CDR2 SASEGT. This CDR3 has 14 amino acids. In nucleotides, the CDR3 is TGTGCCAGCAGTGCCGACAGGGGGCTAGGCGAGCAGTACTTC. Translating it yields CASSADRGLGEQYF.